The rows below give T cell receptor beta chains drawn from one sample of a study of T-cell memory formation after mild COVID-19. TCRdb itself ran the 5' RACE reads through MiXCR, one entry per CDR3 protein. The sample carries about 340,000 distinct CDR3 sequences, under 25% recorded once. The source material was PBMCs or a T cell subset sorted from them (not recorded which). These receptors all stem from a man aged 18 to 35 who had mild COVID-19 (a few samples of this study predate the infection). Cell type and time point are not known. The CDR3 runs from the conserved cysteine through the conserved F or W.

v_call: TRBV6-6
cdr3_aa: CASSYAGGLTDTQYF

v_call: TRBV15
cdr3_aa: CATSRDKAGADSEQFF

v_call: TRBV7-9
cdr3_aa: CASSRAGGETQYF

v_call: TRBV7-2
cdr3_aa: CASSPHLEGDQETQYF

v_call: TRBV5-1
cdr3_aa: CASSLGPPIGGDTQYF

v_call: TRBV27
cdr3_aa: CASSLTSGGSTGELFF

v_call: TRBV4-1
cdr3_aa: CASSFRVLTGNTIYF

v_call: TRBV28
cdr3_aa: CASSLRGQGAIGELFF

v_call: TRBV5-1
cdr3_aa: CASSLVAGGWDTEAFF

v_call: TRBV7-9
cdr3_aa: CASSLVEGWETQYF

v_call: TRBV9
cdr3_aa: CASSVGGSNTGELFF

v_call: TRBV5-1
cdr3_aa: CASSLGDRNTGELFF